The T cell receptor (beta chain) under discussion was sequenced for a study of identical twins. Whole-study findings and limits: Zero-insertion analyses might be partly confounded by invariant T cells like MAIT and iNKT.

The V gene lost 2 bases and the J gene lost 14 bases, with 13 bases spanning the gap. The CDR3 runs to 12 residues. CDR1 and CDR2 from the germline V gene are SNHLY and FYNNEI. Template switching supplied a universal primer site; unique molecular identifiers were carried on the cDNA. MiXCR was run by TCRdb on the 5' RACE reads, yielding one entry per CDR3 protein. The sample lists roughly 1.6 million distinct CDR3 sequences; about 31% were seen once. This clonotype was detected a few times. Its specificity is unknown. The clonotype originates from a newborn girl in good health. The rearrangement joins TRBV2 to TRBJ2-1; D is perhaps TRBD2 (6 bases). The specimen sequenced was cord blood. The CDR3 sequence is CASSESREAKFF. In DNA, the CDR3 is TGTGCCAGCAGTGAATCTAGGGAGGCAAAGTTCTTC.